This TCR beta chain was documented in a study of blood T cells in healthy people across ages. Samples had at least 7 million PBMCs isolated from them. Looked up from germline, CDR1 is SEHNR and CDR2 is FQNEAQ (reference sequence). The CDR3 runs 13 residues. The authors ran a second PCR of roughly 6 to 12 cycles using a sample-barcoded 5' primer and a J-beta primer mix. TCRdb re-called the 5' RACE reads with MiXCR, one entry per CDR3 protein. The data contain some 890,000 distinct CDR3 sequences, just under 30% of them singletons. As concerns this clonotype: Compared with germline, one end of the junction differs, possibly owing to a read error.

A further study also used this sample, focusing on T cells of mothers and their children. That report notes: Barcodes for each sample and 2-4 random nucleotides were added by the M1S primer used in the second PCR. Over 9.5 million reads per mother and roughly 3 million per child were obtained.

Sequencing was carried out using blood. The sequence was collected from a woman aged 40 to 50 in good health. The rearrangement uses TRBV7-9 and TRBJ1-1; D unclear. The CDR3, as DNA: TGTGCCGGCAGCGCCCTGCAAACCCTTAAAGCTTTCTTT. Translated, it gives CAGSALQTLKAFF.